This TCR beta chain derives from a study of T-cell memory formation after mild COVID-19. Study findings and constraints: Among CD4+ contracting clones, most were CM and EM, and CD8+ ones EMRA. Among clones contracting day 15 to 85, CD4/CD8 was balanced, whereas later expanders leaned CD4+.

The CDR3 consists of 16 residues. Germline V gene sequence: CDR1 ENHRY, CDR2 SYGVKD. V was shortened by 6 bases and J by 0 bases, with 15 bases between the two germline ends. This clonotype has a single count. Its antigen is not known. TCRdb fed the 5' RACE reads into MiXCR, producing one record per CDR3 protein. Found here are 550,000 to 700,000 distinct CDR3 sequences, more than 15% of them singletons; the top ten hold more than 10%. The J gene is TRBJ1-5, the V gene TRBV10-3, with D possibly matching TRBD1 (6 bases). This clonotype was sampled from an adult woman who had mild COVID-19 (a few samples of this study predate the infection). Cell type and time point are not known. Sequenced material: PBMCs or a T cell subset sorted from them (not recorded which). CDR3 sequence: CAISPGTPDSNQPQHF. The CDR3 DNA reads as TGTGCCATCAGCCCCGGGACACCGGATAGCAATCAGCCCCAGCATTTT.